Listed below are T cell receptor beta chains from one sample, sequenced in a study of glioma-infiltrating T cells after dendritic cell vaccination. Clones were sequenced by immunoSEQ multiplex PCR, and TCRdb holds only the in-frame ones, with some missing. The repertoire has roughly 100,000 clones, 85% to 90% of them found once; the top ten carry over 2.5%. Material: blood, obtained after dendritic cell vaccination. These TCRs come from a human donor with glioblastoma. Each CDR3 is given with its conserved first and last residue. D genes are given only for firm matches. Not all rows give a size; the values are once, few, many and, for expanded clones, a class.

CDR3aa	CDR3nt	abundance	j_gene	d_gene	v_gene	len
CASSLLAGGNTGELFF	TGTGCCAGCAGCCTACTAGCGGGAGGAAACACCGGGGAGCTGTTTTTT	.	TRBJ2-2	TRBD2	TRBV4-2	16
CASRGDSGSYTF	TGTGCCAGCAGGGGGGACAGTGGGTCCTACACCTTC	.	TRBJ1-2	TRBD1	TRBV6-5	12
CASSEYKEGLAFF	TGTGCCAGCAGTGAATACAAGGAGGGGTTGGCTTTCTTT	.	TRBJ1-1	.	TRBV2	13
CASSLGRATGELFF	TGTGCCAGCAGCTTAGGGCGGGCCACCGGGGAGCTGTTTTTT	.	TRBJ2-2	.	TRBV7-3	14
CSALQGATIYF	TGCAGCGCGCTTCAGGGGGCGACCATATATTTT	.	TRBJ1-3	TRBD1	TRBV29-1	11
CASSQISGGEETQYF	TGCGCCAGCAGCCAAATTAGCGGGGGGGAAGAGACCCAGTACTTC	few	TRBJ2-5	TRBD2	TRBV4-1	15
CASSLGETLSEQFF	TGTGCCAGCAGCTTAGGGGAGACCCTTTCCGAGCAGTTCTTC	.	TRBJ2-1	.	TRBV7-2	14
CASGLLRGSDTQYF	TGTGCCAGCGGGTTATTGCGGGGCTCAGATACGCAGTATTTT	.	TRBJ2-3	.	TRBV2	14
CASSINEIDTQYF	TGTGCTAGCAGCATTAACGAGATTGATACGCAGTATTTT	.	TRBJ2-3	.	TRBV7-7	13
CASSLGGAGIAYEQYF	TGTGCCAGCAGCTTAGGGGGAGCAGGCATTGCCTACGAGCAGTACTTC	.	TRBJ2-7	.	TRBV7-9	16
CASSLALARMQFF	TGCGCCAGCAGCTTGGCTCTAGCGCGGATGCAGTTCTTC	.	TRBJ2-1	.	TRBV5-1	13
CASSSQALNTEAFF	TGTGCCAGCAGCTCACAGGCTTTGAACACTGAAGCTTTCTTT	.	TRBJ1-1	.	TRBV7-2	14
CASSLEAGSYEQYF	TGCGCCAGCAGCTTGGAAGCGGGAAGCTACGAGCAGTACTTC	.	TRBJ2-7	TRBD2	TRBV5-1	14
CATRGGFNEQFF	TGTGCCACCAGGGGCGGTTTTAATGAGCAGTTCTTC	.	TRBJ2-1	.	TRBV19	12
CASTTGTDYNEQFF	TGTGCCAGTACCACCGGGACAGACTACAATGAGCAGTTCTTC	.	TRBJ2-1	TRBD1	TRBV19	14
CASSPLREMGQETQYF	TGTGCCAGCAGCCCCCTCCGGGAGATGGGGCAAGAGACCCAGTACTTC	.	TRBJ2-5	.	TRBV6-6	16
CASSGTGEGQPQHF	TGTGCCAGCAGTGGGACAGGGGAAGGCCAGCCCCAGCATTTT	.	TRBJ1-5	TRBD1	TRBV6-1	14
CASSYRETDTQYF	TGTGCCAGCAGTTACCGGGAGACAGATACGCAGTATTTT	.	TRBJ2-3	.	TRBV6-6	13